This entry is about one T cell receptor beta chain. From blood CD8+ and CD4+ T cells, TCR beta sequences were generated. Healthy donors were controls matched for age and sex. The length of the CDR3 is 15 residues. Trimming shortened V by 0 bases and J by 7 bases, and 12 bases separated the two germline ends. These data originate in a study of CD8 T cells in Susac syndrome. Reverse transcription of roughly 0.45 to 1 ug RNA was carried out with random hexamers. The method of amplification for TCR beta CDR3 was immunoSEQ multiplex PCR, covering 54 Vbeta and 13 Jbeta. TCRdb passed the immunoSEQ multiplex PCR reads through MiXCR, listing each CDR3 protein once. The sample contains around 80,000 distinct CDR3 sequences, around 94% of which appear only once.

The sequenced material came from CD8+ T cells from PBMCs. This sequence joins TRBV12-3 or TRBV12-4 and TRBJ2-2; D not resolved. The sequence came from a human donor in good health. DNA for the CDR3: TGTGCCAGCAGTTTAGCGTTTATGGAGTACGGGGAGCTGTTTTTT. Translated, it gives CASSLAFMEYGELFF.